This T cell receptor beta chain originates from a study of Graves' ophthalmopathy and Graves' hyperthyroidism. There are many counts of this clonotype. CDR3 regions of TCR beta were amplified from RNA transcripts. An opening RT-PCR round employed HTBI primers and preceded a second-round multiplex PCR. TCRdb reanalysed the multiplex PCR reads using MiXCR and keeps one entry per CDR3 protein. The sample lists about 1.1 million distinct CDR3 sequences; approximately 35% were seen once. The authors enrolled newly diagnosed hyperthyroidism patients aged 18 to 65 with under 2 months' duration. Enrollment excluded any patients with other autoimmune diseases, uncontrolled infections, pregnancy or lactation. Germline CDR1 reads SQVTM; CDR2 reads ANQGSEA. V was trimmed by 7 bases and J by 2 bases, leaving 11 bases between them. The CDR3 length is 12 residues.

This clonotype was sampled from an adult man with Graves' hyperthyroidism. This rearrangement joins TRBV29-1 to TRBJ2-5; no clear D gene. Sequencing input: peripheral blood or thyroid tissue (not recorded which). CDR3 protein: CSAAPAQETQYF. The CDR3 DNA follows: TGCAGCGCCGCCCCGGCACAAGAGACCCAGTACTTC.